The 14 T cell receptor delta chains below all came from one sample that was sequenced in a study of γδ T cells in repeated Plasmodium falciparum infection. TCRdb re-called clones from the multiplex PCR reads via CATT. The sample has around 50,000 delta-chain clones; around 2% are singletons. Vgamma9/Vdelta2+ and Vdelta2-negative gammadelta T cells were flow-sorted from PBMC for bulk sequencing. The sequencing sample was made of gamma-delta T cells from blood. The receptors originated from a pool of human donors (malaria-infected and uninfected, not separated).

Concerning this clone itself: This DNA's translation differs at residue 4 from TCRdb's protein, which comes from a much larger clone; a read error is likely, and the protein shown is translated from the DNA. The chain employs TRDV2 and TRDJ3; TRDD3 matches 7 bases. No J gene is reported in TCRdb; it was inferred here by comparing the DNA with germline. Germline CDR1 and CDR2: GEAIGNYY and EKD. The CDR3 consists of 21 residues. In nucleotides, the CDR3 is TGTGCCTGTGGCACCTCCATGGGCACTGGGGTCGGCCCCTGGGACACCCGACAGATGTTTTTC. It specifies CACGTSMGTGVGPWDTRQMFF.

This clone has just a few counts. The protein in TCRdb stems from a much larger clone and differs at residue 11 from this DNA's translation, likely a read error; here the protein is translated from the DNA. The V gene call is TRDV2, and the J gene call is absent; the table names TRDD3, a call not compared with the DNA. The CDR3 extends over 16 amino acids. Per the germline V gene, CDR1 is GEAIGNYY and CDR2 is EKD. Written as DNA, the CDR3 is TGTGCCTGTGACCCTCTACTGGGGGACCTAGAAGAAGTTCTCATCTTT. This encodes CACDPLLGDLEEVLIF.

In this sample, this clone turned up a few times. Only one base separates this from a far larger clonotype, so it likely reflects a read error. The genes are TRDV1 and TRDJ1; 13 nucleotides match TRDD3. Assignment of the J gene here rests on matching the DNA to germline, because TCRdb gives none. The J segment lost 1 base and the V segment lost 3 bases, leaving 32 bases of the junction unmatched. The CDR3 runs 26 residues. CDR1 is TSWWSYY and CDR2 is QGS in the germline V gene. The DNA for the CDR3 is TGTGCTCTTGGGGACCCCTGGAAATCCCCAAATACTGGGGGATACGCGTCTCCGCACCCCACCGATAAACTCATCTTT. Translated, it gives CALGDPWKSPNTGGYASPHPTDKLIF.

The table lists this clone with a few counts. This likely came from a read error, as a far larger clone is one base away. Other DNA sequences in the sample encode the same CDR3. J is TRDJ1 and V is TRDV2, with 10 bases lining up with TRDD3. Matching the DNA to germline supplied the J gene, which TCRdb does not give. Germline assignment: CDR1 GEAIGNYY and CDR2 EKD. Unmatched junction bases numbered 24, after V lost 0 bases and J lost 0 bases. CDR3 length: 23 residues. The CDR3 protein is CACDTLLSGKVLGDSPYTDKLIF. The CDR3 coding sequence is TGTGCCTGTGACACCCTGCTGAGTGGGAAAGTACTGGGGGATTCCCCGTACACCGATAAACTCATCTTT.

On this clone itself: The TCRdb protein comes from a much larger clone and disagrees with this DNA's translation at residue 7, likely due to a read error; the protein given here is derived from the DNA. V usage is TRAV38-2/DV8 and J usage is TRDJ1, with 10 bases aligning to TRDD3. The J gene, absent from TCRdb, was called here by matching the DNA to germline. The V segment lost 6 bases and the J segment 2 bases; nucleotides outside the gene matches: 22. This CDR3 spans 20 amino acids. The germline V gene has CDR1 TSESDYY and CDR2 QEAYKQQN. The CDR3 DNA sequence: TGTGCTTATAAAGGGCCCCACTACTGGGGGATCCTTCCCGATACCGATAAACTCATCTTT. This encodes CAYKGPHYWGILPDTDKLIF.

In regard to this clone: The TCRdb protein, from a much larger clone, departs from this DNA's translation at residue 3, likely by read error; the protein shown derives from the DNA. The chain uses TRDV2 and TRDJ1; TRDD3 matches at 7 bases. Germline matching of the DNA provided the J gene here, since TCRdb leaves it blank. This CDR3 spans 19 amino acids. In germline, CDR1 is GEAIGNYY, CDR2 EKD. This CDR3 reads CARDTLRGGHPFEPDKLIF. As DNA, the CDR3 is TGTGCCCGTGACACATTGCGTGGGGGACACCCTTTCGAGCCCGATAAACTCATCTTT.

In its sample, this clone was seen many times. The protein given by TCRdb reflects a much larger clone and differs at residue 4 from this DNA's translation, likely from a read error; the protein shown is the DNA's translation. The rearrangement links TRAV38-2/DV8 to TRDJ1; D may be TRDD3 (6 bases). TCRdb gives no J gene; it was assigned here by matching the DNA to germline. The CDR3 contains 19 residues. Germline CDR1 reads TSESDYY; CDR2 reads QEAYKQQN. CDR3 coding DNA: TGTGCTTATAAGAGCCAAACCTGGGGACTGCTACCGTACACCGATAAACTCATCTTT. Its protein product is CAYKSQTWGLLPYTDKLIF.

Notes on this clone: TCRdb's protein for this DNA is that of a much larger clone and differs from the translation at residue 20, likely a read error; the protein shown is the DNA translation. The chain carries TRDV1 and TRDJ1; TRDD3 aligns across 9 bases. TCRdb leaves out the J gene; it was filled in here by matching the DNA to germline. The length of the CDR3 is 24 residues. The V gene end was trimmed by 4 bases and the J gene end by 10 bases; junction bases not matched to a gene: 40. The germline V gene has CDR1 TSWWSYY and CDR2 QGS. CDR3 in DNA: TGTGCTCTTGGGGGGAACGTACCTACTCCGGTTGTGGGCTGGGGGATTACCGACACCGAGATACTCATCTTT. Amino acid sequence: CALGGNVPTPVVGWGITDTEILIF.

This clone has a count of ten or more. A far larger clone differs by one base, so this is likely a read error. The sample holds other DNA sequences that translate to the same CDR3. The genes are TRDV2 and TRDJ1, with 7 nucleotides matching TRDD3. TCRdb offers no J gene call, so here the DNA was matched to germline to obtain one. CDR1 GEAIGNYY and CDR2 EKD come from the germline V gene. The CDR3 spans 20 residues. CDR3: CACEPMGIERVPRVADKLIF. The CDR3 nucleotides read TGTGCCTGTGAACCTATGGGGATAGAAAGGGTTCCAAGGGTGGCCGACAAACTCATCTTT.

This clone was seen ten or more times. This DNA's translation and the protein TCRdb lists, from a much larger clone, do not match at residue 10, likely due to a read error; the protein shown is translated from the DNA. The chain recombines TRDV3 with TRDJ1, with 9 bases lining up with TRDD3. CDR3 length: 23 amino acids. The V segment lost 4 bases and the J segment 0 bases; nucleotides outside the gene matches: 33. CDR1 is TVYSNPD and CDR2 is GDNSRS in the germline V gene (reference sequence). The CDR3 protein is CASLSTGGQMAKVGVRYTDKLIF. The CDR3 DNA reads TGTGCCTCCCTCAGTACTGGGGGACAGATGGCGAAAGTGGGGGTGAGATACACCGATAAACTCATCTTT.

This clone was observed a handful of times. TCRdb lists the protein of a much larger clone for this DNA, which differs at residue 7, so this is likely a read error; the protein given here is translated from the DNA itself. The chain uses TRDV1 and TRDJ4, with TRDD3 matching over 7 bases. TCRdb supplies no J gene; here it was assigned by aligning the nucleotide sequence to germline. Germline V gives CDR1 TSWWSYY, CDR2 QGS. This CDR3 is built from 20 residues. V shed 0 bases, J shed 3 bases, and the junction held 22 bases outside the gene matches. CDR3 DNA: TGTGCTCTTGGGGAACTAGGAATCTACCTAGGATACGCTAGTAGGGGACCCCTGATCTTT. Protein: CALGELGIYLGYASRGPLIF.

This clone was picked up a small number of times. This likely stems from a read error, as it lies one base from a far larger clone. Other DNA sequences of this sample code for an identical CDR3. This sequence joins TRDV3 and TRDJ1; TRDD3 matches 10 bases. Here the J gene came from matching the DNA to germline, since TCRdb omits it. The V gene's germline CDR1 is TVYSNPD and CDR2 GDNSRS (reference sequence). This CDR3 comprises 12 residues. CDR3 in DNA: TGCGCCTCCAGAGCATGGGGGATACCACTCATCTTT. It is translated as CASRAWGIPLIF.

Worth noting for this clone: A far larger clone is only one base removed, so a read error is likely. Additional DNA sequences in this sample encode the identical CDR3. This chain connects TRDV1 to TRDJ1; TRDD3 matches 8 bases. The CDR3 contains 17 residues. Germline V CDR1 and CDR2: TSWWSYY, QGS. The CDR3 here is CALGVPTNLGDLDKLIF. As DNA, the CDR3 is TGTGCACTTGGCGTCCCTACAAACCTGGGGGACCTCGATAAACTCATCTTT.

This clone was seen a handful of times. The translation of this DNA and the TCRdb protein of a much larger clone differ at residue 17, probably owing to a read error; the protein shown here is translated from the DNA. The rearrangement uses TRDV1 and TRDJ1, with TRDD2 matching over 8 bases. TCRdb lists no J gene, so it was determined here by aligning the DNA to germline. J lost 7 bases, V lost 0 bases, and 25 bases had no gene match. The length of the CDR3 is 21 residues. The germline V gene encodes CDR1 TSWWSYY and CDR2 QGS. The CDR3 nucleotides read TGTGCTCTTGGGGAACTCCCCACCTTCCTAATCACTTTCTGGGGAAACAGTAAACTCATCTTT. This sequence encodes CALGELPTFLITFWGNSKLIF.